The rows below give T cell receptor beta chains drawn from one sample of a study of chemoradiotherapy in HPV16-positive cancers. The method was immunoSEQ multiplex PCR; TCRdb's version includes in-frame clones alone and lacks a portion of them. The repertoire holds 10,000 to 15,000 clones, with 77% as singletons. Sampling was done from a patient who underwent chemoradiotherapy. These receptors were taken from a human donor with HPV-associated anogenital cancer. Each CDR3 is given with its conserved first and last residue. Fields, in order: V gene, clone size, J gene, D gene, CDR3 DNA, CDR3 protein. D genes are given only for firm matches. Clone size is given for some rows only: seen once, a few or many times, or a class if the clone is expanded.

V: TRBV15
size: few
J: TRBJ1-1
D: -
DNA: TGTGCCACCAGCAGAACGGGGGGCACTGAAGCTTTCTTT
CDR3: CATSRTGGTEAFF

V: TRBV4-3
size: -
J: TRBJ1-4
D: -
DNA: TGCGCCAGCAGCCAAGCTGTCAGGCAGCTTAATGAAAAACTGTTTTTT
CDR3: CASSQAVRQLNEKLFF

V: TRBV18
size: -
J: TRBJ2-7
D: TRBD2
DNA: TGTGCCAGCTCACCCCCGACTAGCGTGGCCTACGAGCAGTACTTC
CDR3: CASSPPTSVAYEQYF

V: TRBV11-1
size: -
J: TRBJ2-3
D: TRBD2
DNA: TGTGCCAGCAGCTCCAGCGGGAGAACGATAGATACGCAGTATTTT
CDR3: CASSSSGRTIDTQYF

V: TRBV6-1
size: -
J: TRBJ2-6
D: -
DNA: TGTGCCAGCACGATAGGGGCCGGGGCCAACGTCCTGACTTTC
CDR3: CASTIGAGANVLTF

V: TRBV19
size: -
J: TRBJ1-2
D: TRBD1
DNA: TGTGCCAGTAGTGACACAGGGGGTGATGGCTACACCTTC
CDR3: CASSDTGGDGYTF

V: TRBV19
size: -
J: TRBJ2-7
D: -
DNA: TGTGCCACGAGAGGGGTGGACCCTCCCTACGAGCAGTACTTC
CDR3: CATRGVDPPYEQYF

V: TRBV10-1
size: -
J: TRBJ2-3
D: -
DNA: TGCGCCAGCAGTGAGTCGGCACCAGATACGCAGTATTTT
CDR3: CASSESAPDTQYF

V: TRBV19
size: -
J: TRBJ2-5
D: TRBD2
DNA: TGTGCCAGTAGTATCCCGGGGGGGCCTGGAGAGACCCAGTACTTC
CDR3: CASSIPGGPGETQYF

V: TRBV5-1
size: -
J: TRBJ1-1
D: -
DNA: TGCGCCAGCAGCCCATCCGGGACGTTGGGCACTGAAGCTTTCTTT
CDR3: CASSPSGTLGTEAFF

V: TRBV25-1
size: -
J: TRBJ1-2
D: TRBD1
DNA: TGTGCCAGCAGTGAGACAGGGGAAAGAGGGCATGGCTACACCTTC
CDR3: CASSETGERGHGYTF

V: TRBV5-4
size: -
J: TRBJ1-4
D: -
DNA: TGTGCCAGCAGCTTGGGGGGGGCGGGTAATGAAAAACTGTTTTTT
CDR3: CASSLGGAGNEKLFF

V: TRBV5-5
size: -
J: TRBJ2-7
D: TRBD1
DNA: TGTGCCAGCAACCACAGGGGGTCCTACGAGCAGTACTTC
CDR3: CASNHRGSYEQYF

V: TRBV18
size: -
J: TRBJ2-4
D: TRBD2
DNA: TGTGCCAGCTCACCGGATTACGGGACTAGGCGATTGGCCAAAAACATTCAGTACTTC
CDR3: CASSPDYGTRRLAKNIQYF

V: TRBV30
size: -
J: TRBJ2-7
D: -
DNA: TGTGCCTGGAGTGTTCTGGGAATCGAGCAGTACTTC
CDR3: CAWSVLGIEQYF

V: TRBV18
size: few
J: TRBJ1-1
D: -
DNA: TGTGCCAGCTCACCGGGGACCAACACTGAAGCTTTCTTT
CDR3: CASSPGTNTEAFF

V: TRBV6-5
size: -
J: TRBJ2-7
D: TRBD1
DNA: TGTGCCAGCAGCTTCAGGGGGACAGGGTACGAGCAGTACTTC
CDR3: CASSFRGTGYEQYF

V: TRBV4-1
size: -
J: TRBJ2-1
D: -
DNA: TGCGCCAGCAGCCAAGTTGGGCAGGGACCTCTCTACAATGAGCAGTTCTTC
CDR3: CASSQVGQGPLYNEQFF

V: TRBV5-1
size: -
J: TRBJ2-1
D: TRBD2
DNA: TGCGCCAGTGCATTTAGCGGGTCCTCCTACAATGAGCAGTTCTTC
CDR3: CASAFSGSSYNEQFF

V: TRBV2
size: -
J: TRBJ2-3
D: TRBD2
DNA: TGTGCCAGCAGTCTTTACACTAGCGGGGCCACAGATACGCAGTATTTT
CDR3: CASSLYTSGATDTQYF

V: TRBV4-1
size: -
J: TRBJ1-2
D: -
DNA: TGCGCCAGCAGCCAAGAGCCTTTCGGCTACACCTTC
CDR3: CASSQEPFGYTF

V: TRBV7-6
size: few
J: TRBJ2-7
D: -
DNA: TGTGCCAGCGGGCCCATAGGGAAAGAGCAGTACTTC
CDR3: CASGPIGKEQYF

V: TRBV4-3
size: -
J: TRBJ2-1
D: TRBD2
DNA: TGCGCCAGCAGCCAAGCCGAAACTAGCGCTTCACTGAATGAGCAGTTCTTC
CDR3: CASSQAETSASLNEQFF

V: TRBV27
size: -
J: TRBJ2-5
D: -
DNA: TGTGCCAGCAGTTTCTCACGACAAGAGACCCAGTACTTC
CDR3: CASSFSRQETQYF